Given below is one T cell receptor (beta chain) in context. Its specificity is not known. At one boundary the junction diverges from the germline segment, which might be a read error. This entry belongs to a study of blood T cells in healthy people across ages. General study results and limits: The study could not conclusively compare naive and antigen-experienced cells, given its unsorted PBMCs.

Every donor gave 9 to 10 milliliters of peripheral blood. Together with a sample-barcoded 5' primer, a J-beta primer mix was included in a second PCR lasting about 6 to 11 cycles. Each cDNA was tagged by a template-switch adaptor containing 12 random nucleotides. MiXCR, run by TCRdb on the 5' RACE reads, gives a single entry per CDR3 protein. Altogether fewer than 1.5 million distinct CDR3 sequences are present, around 42% being singletons, with the ten largest covering 7.9%. Sequenced: blood. This sequence was found in a young woman in good health.

The CDR3 here is CASSLTPGAGGGYYNVQFF. The CDR3 DNA reads TGTGCCAGCAGTTTAACTCCCGGGGCGGGCGGGGGGTACTACAATGTGCAGTTCTTC. The chain combines TRBV12-3 or TRBV12-4 with TRBJ2-1; 8 positions agree with TRBD2. There are 19 residues in the CDR3.